This entry lists 24 T cell receptor beta chains sequenced from one sample in a study of T cells after yellow fever vaccination. TCRdb reprocessed the 5' RACE reads via MiXCR and lists one record per CDR3 protein. The sample holds 85,000 to 100,000 distinct CDR3 sequences, under 7% seen once. The material sequenced was CD8+ T cells sorted from PBMCs, taken 10 days after the yellow fever booster vaccination. Receptors originate from a man aged 18 to 30 who received the YFV17D yellow fever vaccine.

V usage is TRBV19 and J usage is TRBJ1-1; tentative D call: TRBD1 (5 bases). Germline V gene sequence: CDR1 LNHDA, CDR2 SQIVND (reference sequence). CDR3 length equals 15 residues. Trimming pared 9 bases from V and 0 bases from J, leaving 17 bases between. The CDR3 sequence: CASRRLSGMNTEAFF. The DNA for the CDR3 is TGTGCCAGCCGTCGACTCTCAGGGATGAACACTGAAGCTTTCTTT.

This clonotype was observed at least ten times. The DNA for the CDR3 is TGTGCCAGTAGTATCCGACTACTAGCGGGGGGCCCGACCGGGGAGCTGTTTTTT. It yields the protein CASSIRLLAGGPTGELFF. The chain has TRBV19 and TRBJ2-2; 12 nucleotides align to TRBD2. The V gene end was trimmed by 3 bases and the J gene end by 5 bases; junction bases not matched to a gene: 10. The CDR3 loop spans 18 amino acids. Per germline, CDR1 LNHDA and CDR2 SQIVND (reference sequence). The variable domain in full, with the rest retrieved from reference TRBV19 and TRBJ2-2, is DGGITQSPKYLFRKEGQNVTLSCEQNLNHDAMYWYRQDPGQGLRLIYYSQIVNDFQKGDIAEGYSVSREKKESFPLTVTSAQKNPTAFYLCASSIRLLAGGPTGELFFGEGSRLTVL.

A few counts support this clonotype. The rearrangement links TRBV19 to TRBJ1-1; D unresolved. Per the germline V gene, CDR1 is LNHDA and CDR2 is SQIVND (reference sequence). Trimming cost V 4 bases and J 1 base, with 13 bases left between them. The CDR3 loop spans 15 amino acids. Here the CDR3 DNA reads TGTGCCAGTAGTACCCCGCCAGGATGGAACACTGAAGCTTTCTTT. This codes for CASSTPPGWNTEAFF.

The CDR3 protein is CASRDSYPQYF. CDR3 bases: TGTGCCAGCAGGGACAGCTATCCGCAGTACTTC. This chain links TRBV6-6 with TRBJ2-7; D possibly corresponds to TRBD1 (6 bases). CDR3 size: 11 residues. Trimming removed 6 bases at V and 9 bases at J, with 12 bases between. CDR1 MNHNY and CDR2 SVGAGI come from the germline V gene (reference sequence).

This clonotype was found a few times. The V call is TRBV25-1, the J call TRBJ1-2; the D is unclear. Germline V gene lookup returns CDR1 MGHDK and CDR2 SYGVNS. With 5 bases removed from V and 8 bases from J, the gap between germline ends came to 24 bases. CDR3 length: 16 amino acids. DNA for the CDR3: TGTGCCAGCAGTCCCCGGGTAGGCAAAAGCGTCCCCGGCTACACCTTC. Its protein product is CASSPRVGKSVPGYTF.

This chain uses TRBV6-1 with TRBJ2-5, with D possibly TRBD1 on 6 matching bases. The assigned J gene may be wrong: the sequence end matches TRBJ2-1 better. This CDR3 has 16 amino acids. Germline V gene data show CDR1 as MNHNS and CDR2 as SASEGT. CDR3 sequence: CASSLSPGHIQETQFF. CDR3 DNA sequence: TGTGCCAGCAGCCTCAGTCCGGGACACATCCAAGAGACCCAGTTCTTC.

This clonotype was counted many times. The chain carries TRBV19 and TRBJ2-1; 7 nucleotides agree with TRBD2. In germline, CDR1 is LNHDA, CDR2 SQIVND (reference sequence). This CDR3 is built from 13 residues. V shed 7 bases, J shed 7 bases, and the junction held 7 bases outside the gene matches. CDR3 coding DNA: TGTGCCAGTACTAGCGGAGGGCCTAATGAGCAGTTCTTC. This codes for CASTSGGPNEQFF.

V gene TRBV5-5 combines with J gene TRBJ1-5; 7 bases line up with TRBD1. Germline loops: CDR1 SGHKS, CDR2 YYEKEE (reference sequence). This CDR3 is 16 amino acids long. The junction had 4 bases not matched to a gene; V was cut back by 0 bases and J by 1 base. CDR3 loop: CASSLGTGVSNQPQHF. The CDR3 region has the DNA TGTGCCAGCAGCTTGGGTACAGGGGTGAGCAATCAGCCCCAGCATTTT.

The V and J genes are TRBV7-9 and TRBJ2-7; the match to TRBD2 covers 9 bases. Trimming cost V 4 bases and J 6 bases; bases outside gene matches: 10. Per germline, CDR1 SEHNR and CDR2 FQNEAQ (reference sequence). The CDR3 spans 15 residues. CDR3 sequence reads: CASSSSRGGLSEQYV. As DNA, the CDR3 is TGTGCCAGCAGCTCCTCGCGGGGGGGCCTCTCCGAGCAGTACGTC.

This clonotype was found a few times. The chain is built from TRBV5-5 and TRBJ1-1; D unclear. Germline loops: CDR1 SGHKS, CDR2 YYEKEE (reference sequence). Trimming left V 1 base short and J 7 bases short, with 8 bases between. The CDR3 is 12 amino acids. In nucleotides, the CDR3 is TGTGCCAGCAGCTTGCATCCGTTTGAAGCTTTCTTT. Its protein product is CASSLHPFEAFF.

The chain is built from TRBV7-9 and TRBJ2-5; D unresolved. The V end lost 2 bases, the J end lost 2 bases, and 12 bases lay between the germline ends. The germline gives CDR1 SEHNR, CDR2 FQNEAQ (reference sequence). CDR3 size: 15 residues. The CDR3 reads CASSLMERNQETQYF. CDR3 sequence (DNA): TGTGCCAGCAGCTTAATGGAGAGAAATCAAGAGACCCAGTACTTC.

The chain's CDR3 is CASSETGNSYEQYF. DNA for the CDR3: TGTGCCAGCAGCGAGACAGGAAACTCCTACGAGCAGTACTTC. This chain links TRBV11-2 with TRBJ2-7; a possible D gene is TRBD1 (6 bases). Trimming took off 5 bases at V and 0 bases at J, with 11 bases between the two ends. Germline CDR1 SGHAT, CDR2 FQNNGV. The CDR3 is made up of 14 amino acids. Based on the CDR3 plus reference TRBV11-2 and TRBJ2-7, the full variable domain is EAGVAQSPRYKIIEKRQSVAFWCNPISGHATLYWYQQILGQGPKLLIQFQNNGVVDDSQLPKDRFSAERLKGVDSTLKIQPAKLEDSAVYLCASSETGNSYEQYFGPGTRLTVT.

The chain links TRBV5-4 to TRBJ2-3; no definite D call. CDR1 is SGHNT, CDR2 YYREEE, per germline (reference sequence). V was pared by 0 bases and J by 5 bases, with 4 bases between. This CDR3 spans 12 amino acids. DNA of the CDR3: TGTGCCAGCAGCTTGGAGCGAGATACGCAGTATTTT. Residues: CASSLERDTQYF.

The chain employs TRBV20-1 and TRBJ2-7; TRBD1 is a possible D gene (5 bases). Per germline, CDR1 DFQATT and CDR2 SNEGSKA (reference sequence). V lost 3 bases and J 3 bases, leaving 12 bases between the germline ends. CDR3 size: 13 residues. CDR3 bases: TGCAGTGCTAGGTTGACAGTCGACTACGAGCAGTACTTC. It codes for CSARLTVDYEQYF.

This clonotype was recorded at least ten times. The chain is built from TRBV7-8 and TRBJ2-7, with D possibly matching TRBD2 (5 bases). The V gene lost 0 bases and the J gene lost 3 bases, with 6 bases spanning the gap. The CDR3 runs 13 residues. The germline gives CDR1 SGHVS, CDR2 FQNEAQ. CDR3 DNA: TGTGCCAGCAGCTTAGCAGGGAGCTACGAGCAGTACGTC. Amino acid sequence: CASSLAGSYEQYV.

This clonotype was recorded at least ten times. The genes are TRBV9 and TRBJ2-2, with a possible D match to TRBD2 (6 bases). V was shortened by 4 bases and J by 1 base, with 14 bases between the two germline ends. The CDR3 is made up of 16 amino acids. CDR1 and CDR2 from the germline V gene are SGDLS and YYNGEE. In DNA form, the CDR3 reads TGTGCCAGCAGCACCTCGCTAGCGAAGAACACCGGGGAGCTGTTTTTT. As protein: CASSTSLAKNTGELFF.

The rearrangement joins TRBV29-1 to TRBJ2-5, with 9 bases lining up with TRBD2. This CDR3 contains 14 residues. Germline trimming cut 5 bases from V and 4 bases from J; bases unmatched to any gene: 8. Per germline, CDR1 SQVTM and CDR2 ANQGSEA. DNA for the CDR3: TGCAGCGTTTTAATAGCGGGGGAGGGAGAGACCCAGTACTTC. Protein: CSVLIAGEGETQYF.

This clonotype was counted between two and nine times. The chain is built from TRBV11-2 and TRBJ1-1, with no clear D. The CDR3 covers 12 residues. V lost 5 bases and J lost 0, with 4 bases in between. CDR1 and CDR2 (germline): SGHAT, FQNNGV. The CDR3 is CASSPMNTEAFF. The CDR3, as DNA: TGTGCCAGCAGCCCAATGAACACTGAAGCTTTCTTT.

The rearrangement links TRBV23-1 to TRBJ1-4; the D is unclear. TRBV23-1 is placed among ORFs of uncertain function. The CDR3 totals 16 residues. V lost 0 bases to trimming and J lost 5 bases, with 13 bases between them. The CDR3 DNA follows: TGCGCCAGCAGTCAATCTGGTGAAACGGAAAATGAAAAACTGTTTTTT. Translation gives CASSQSGETENEKLFF.

This clonotype was counted between two and nine times. The CDR3 region has the DNA TGTGCCAGCAGCCCCCCACAGCGGTACTGGGGGGGTGAGCAGTTCTTC. Translation: CASSPPQRYWGGEQFF. This chain joins TRBV12-3 or TRBV12-4 and TRBJ2-1; TRBD2 matches at 7 bases. The ends lost 6 bases at V and 9 bases at J; junction bases unmatched: 17. The length of the CDR3 is 16 residues.

This sequence joins TRBV7-6 and TRBJ2-1, with D maybe TRBD2 (6 bases). V lost 4 bases and J 6 bases, leaving 16 bases between the germline ends. The CDR3 consists of 15 residues. Germline loops: CDR1 SGHVS, CDR2 FNYEAQ. The CDR3 DNA follows: TGTGCCAGCAGCTCGGGACTTCCACCCCTCAATGAGCAGTTCTTC. Protein product: CASSSGLPPLNEQFF.

V is TRBV3-1 and J is TRBJ2-4; no firm D call. Trimming left V 0 bases short and J 2 bases short, with 14 bases between. The germline gives CDR1 LGHDT, CDR2 YNNKEL (reference sequence). CDR3 size: 17 residues. CDR3 sequence: CASSQEKASSSKNIQYF. The CDR3 DNA follows: TGTGCCAGCAGCCAAGAGAAGGCCAGCTCGTCCAAAAACATTCAGTACTTC.

This clonotype was found a few times. This sequence joins TRBV7-6 and TRBJ2-6; 12 nucleotides line up with TRBD1. Germline V gene sequence: CDR1 SGHVS, CDR2 FNYEAQ. Trimming removed 1 base from V and 1 base from J; junction bases left unmatched: 17. This CDR3 has 23 amino acids. The CDR3 DNA is TGTGCCAGCAGCTTAGGCGTAGTAGGGACAGGGGGCAAGTTGTCTTCTGGGGCCAACGTCCTGACTTTC. It is translated as CASSLGVVGTGGKLSSGANVLTF.

This clonotype was seen at least ten times. One junction end disagrees with the germline gene, perhaps due to a read error. The rearrangement links TRBV6-1 to TRBJ2-5; 11 nucleotides line up with TRBD2. CDR1 and CDR2 (germline): MNHNS, SASEGT. The CDR3 totals 15 residues. The CDR3 reads CATSEVAGGPETQYF. The CDR3 region has the DNA TGTGCCACCAGTGAAGTAGCGGGGGGGCCAGAGACCCAGTACTTC.